The 11 T cell receptor beta chains listed next were all sequenced from one sample in a study of EBV T-cell therapy then PD-1 blockade in nasopharyngeal carcinoma. Only in-frame clones appear in the TCRdb table, and some are missing; sequencing was by immunoSEQ multiplex PCR. Altogether around 13,000 clones are present, roughly 84% being singletons, with the ten largest covering about 34%. Treatment here: AdE1-LMPpoly-expanded autologous EBV-specific T-cell therapy followed by anti-PD-1 nivolumab. For these TCRs, the target antigens are not known. The source material was CD8+ T cells from blood, sampled at roughly day 110 from a patient whose treatment included autologous EBV-specific T cells and nivolumab. These receptors came from a man aged 35-49 years with nasopharyngeal carcinoma.

The chain combines TRBV28 with TRBJ1-6; D might be TRBD1 (5 bases). The CDR3 is 13 amino acids. V was cut by 7 bases and J by 10 bases, with 14 bases left in between. The germline CDR1 and CDR2 sequences are MDHEN and SYDVKM. The DNA of the CDR3 is TGTGCCAGCACCGGGACCGCGATCTCACCCCTCCACTTT. It translates to CASTGTAISPLHF.

The gene calls are TRBV7-9 and TRBJ1-2; 7 nucleotides align to TRBD1. The trim removed 5 bases at V and 2 bases at J, leaving 14 bases unmatched. This CDR3 region has 17 residues. Per the germline V gene, CDR1 is SEHNR and CDR2 is FQNEAQ (reference sequence). CDR3 amino acids: CASSPGTAPVGNYGYTF. The CDR3 DNA sequence: TGTGCCAGCAGCCCCGGGACAGCCCCGGTTGGGAACTATGGCTACACCTTC. Full variable domain (outside the CDR3, taken from reference TRBV7-9 and TRBJ1-2): DTGVSQNPRHKITKRGQNVTFRCDPISEHNRLYWYRQTLGQGPEFLTYFQNEAQLEKSRLLSDRFSAERPKGSFSTLEIQRTEQGDSAMYLCASSPGTAPVGNYGYTFGSGTRLTVV.

This chain uses TRBV14 with TRBJ2-7, with unresolved D. Germline V gene data show CDR1 as SGHDN and CDR2 as FVKESK. The V end lost 1 base, the J end lost 4 bases, and 20 bases lay between the germline ends. The CDR3 covers 17 residues. The chain's CDR3 is CASSQGEAGPQIYEQYF. CDR3 coding DNA: TGTGCCAGCAGCCAAGGCGAGGCCGGACCGCAAATTTACGAGCAGTACTTC. The full variable domain, completed using reference TRBV14 and TRBJ2-7, is EAGVTQFPSHSVIEKGQTVTLRCDPISGHDNLYWYRRVMGKEIKFLLHFVKESKQDESGMPNNRFLAERTGGTYSTLKVQPAELEDSGVYFCASSQGEAGPQIYEQYFGPGTRLTVT.

The chain's CDR3 is CASSLGGDSYEQYF. The CDR3, as DNA: TGTGCCAGCAGCTTGGGGGGGGACTCCTACGAGCAGTACTTC. This chain uses TRBV5-6 with TRBJ2-7; D may be TRBD2 (6 bases). The CDR3 contains 14 residues. CDR1 is SGHDT, CDR2 YYEEEE, per germline. Between the trimmed V and J ends, which lost 0 bases and 0 bases, there was a span of 7 bases. The full variable domain, completed using reference TRBV5-6 and TRBJ2-7, is DAGVTQSPTHLIKTRGQQVTLRCSPKSGHDTVSWYQQALGQGPQFIFQYYEEEERQRGNFPDRFSGHQFPNYSSELNVNALLLGDSALYLCASSLGGDSYEQYFGPGTRLTVT.

The gene calls are TRBV24-1 and TRBJ1-2, with a possible D match to TRBD1 (6 bases). Germline V lookup: CDR1 KGHDR, CDR2 SFDVKD. The CDR3 consists of 12 residues. The V end lost 5 bases, the J end lost 8 bases, and 11 bases lay between the germline ends. The CDR3 spells CATSGGALGYTF. CDR3 sequence (DNA): TGTGCCACCAGTGGGGGGGCCCTGGGCTACACCTTC.

The chain joins TRBV2 to TRBJ1-1; D remains ambiguous. The CDR3 is 12 amino acids. The V gene lost 5 bases and the J gene lost 1 base, with 5 bases spanning the gap. CDR1 and CDR2 from the germline V gene are SNHLY and FYNNEI. CDR3 loop: CASSFRNTEAFF. CDR3 bases: TGTGCCAGCAGTTTCCGGAACACTGAAGCTTTCTTT.

This clone was observed once. The chain uses TRBV19 and TRBJ1-1; maybe TRBD1 (6 bases). The CDR3 extends over 14 amino acids. The germline V gene has CDR1 LNHDA and CDR2 SQIVND (reference sequence). The germline V and J ends were trimmed by 5 bases and 1 base, with 11 bases remaining between them. The CDR3 is CASSLGTTNTEAFF. The CDR3 nucleotides are TGTGCCAGTAGTCTCGGGACAACGAACACTGAAGCTTTCTTT. Based on the CDR3 plus reference TRBV19 and TRBJ1-1, the full variable domain is DGGITQSPKYLFRKEGQNVTLSCEQNLNHDAMYWYRQDPGQGLRLIYYSQIVNDFQKGDIAEGYSVSREKKESFPLTVTSAQKNPTAFYLCASSLGTTNTEAFFGQGTRLTVV.

The chain combines TRBV2 with TRBJ1-1; D unclear. Germline V lookup: CDR1 SNHLY, CDR2 FYNNEI. The CDR3 spans 11 residues. The germline V and J ends were trimmed by 5 bases and 5 bases, with 6 bases remaining between them. The CDR3 region is CASSTRTEAFF. As DNA, the CDR3 is TGTGCCAGCAGTACGAGGACTGAAGCTTTCTTT.

The chain combines TRBV7-3 with TRBJ2-7; the D is unclear. The CDR3 extends over 15 amino acids. Germline values: CDR1 SGHTA, CDR2 FQGTGA. V lost 2 bases to trimming and J lost 6 bases, with 17 bases between them. The CDR3 DNA sequence: TGTGCCAGCAGCTTAGTCCGCACCCCCCCCCGCGAGCAGTACTTC. Amino acid sequence: CASSLVRTPPREQYF.

The chain joins TRBV2 to TRBJ2-1; 7 bases are shared with TRBD1. Losses at the gene ends were 4 bases for V and 0 bases for J; bases not matched to a gene: 3. Per the germline V gene, CDR1 is SNHLY and CDR2 is FYNNEI. This CDR3 region has 15 residues. CDR3 nucleotide sequence: TGTGCCAGCAGTGGGGGACAGAGCTCCTACAATGAGCAGTTCTTC. Translated, it gives CASSGGQSSYNEQFF.

This sequence joins TRBV24-1 and TRBJ1-5, with D possibly being TRBD1 (6 bases). V lost 4 bases and J 4 bases, leaving 19 bases between the germline ends. Germline V lookup: CDR1 KGHDR, CDR2 SFDVKD. The CDR3 is 17 amino acids. The CDR3 reads CATSEPPRAGVNQPQHF. The CDR3 DNA is TGTGCCACCAGTGAACCCCCCCGGGCAGGGGTGAATCAGCCCCAGCATTTT.